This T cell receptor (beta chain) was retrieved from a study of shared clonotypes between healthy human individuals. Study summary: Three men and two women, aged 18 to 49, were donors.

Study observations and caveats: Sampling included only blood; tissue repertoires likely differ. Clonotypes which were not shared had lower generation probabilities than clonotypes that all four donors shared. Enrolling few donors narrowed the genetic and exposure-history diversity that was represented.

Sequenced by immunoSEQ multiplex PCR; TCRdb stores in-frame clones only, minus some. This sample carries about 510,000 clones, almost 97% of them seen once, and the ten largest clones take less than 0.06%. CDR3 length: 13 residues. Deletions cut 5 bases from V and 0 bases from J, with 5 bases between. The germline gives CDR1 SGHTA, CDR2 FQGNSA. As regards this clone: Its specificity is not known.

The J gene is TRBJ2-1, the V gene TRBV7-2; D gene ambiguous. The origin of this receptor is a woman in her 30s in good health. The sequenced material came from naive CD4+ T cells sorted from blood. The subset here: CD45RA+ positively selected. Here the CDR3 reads CASSAGSYNEQFF. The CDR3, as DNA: TGTGCCAGCAGCGCAGGCTCCTACAATGAGCAGTTCTTC.